These 25 T cell receptor beta chains came from one sample sequenced in a study of PD-1 blockade in mismatch repair-deficient tumors. Profiling relied on immunoSEQ multiplex PCR, and the TCRdb table lists in-frame clones only, not all of them. Of over 75,000 clones listed, over 70% are singletons. This specimen consisted of peripheral blood, obtained 12 weeks after starting pembrolizumab. The receptor set was obtained from an adult with mismatch repair-deficient cancer.

The V gene is TRBV6-1, the J gene TRBJ1-1; perhaps TRBD1 as D (5 bases). The CDR3 is 14 amino acids. V lost 8 bases, J lost 1 base, and 14 bases lay in between. The germline V gene has CDR1 MNHNS and CDR2 SASEGT. The CDR3 loop is CASLWGLSNTEAFF. CDR3 sequence (DNA): TGTGCCAGCCTATGGGGACTGTCGAACACTGAAGCTTTCTTT.

Only one count was recorded for this clone. CDR3 sequence: CASRWGLAGGSYEQYF. In DNA form, the CDR3 reads TGTGCCAGCAGGTGGGGACTAGCGGGAGGTTCCTACGAGCAGTACTTC. The rearrangement uses TRBV5-5 and TRBJ2-7, with TRBD2 matching 15 bases. The J segment lost 1 base and the V segment lost 5 bases, leaving 4 bases of the junction unmatched. CDR3 length: 16 residues. The germline V gene encodes CDR1 SGHKS and CDR2 YYEKEE (reference sequence). The variable domain in full, with the rest retrieved from reference TRBV5-5 and TRBJ2-7, is DAGVTQSPTHLIKTRGQQVTLRCSPISGHKSVSWYQQVLGQGPQFIFQYYEKEERGRGNFPDRFSARQFPNYSSELNVNALLLGDSALYLCASRWGLAGGSYEQYFGPGTRLTVT.

The chain has TRBV13 and TRBJ2-7; 7 bases are a match to TRBD1. This CDR3 is built from 15 residues. Germline V gene lookup returns CDR1 PRHDT and CDR2 FYEKMQ (reference sequence). V lost 1 base to trimming and J lost 0 bases; unmatched junction nucleotides: 3. Here the CDR3 DNA reads TGTGCCAGCAGCTTAGCCGGGACAGCCTCCTACGAGCAGTACTTC. Protein: CASSLAGTASYEQYF.

This chain joins TRBV5-4 and TRBJ2-7; possibly TRBD2 for D (6 bases). The CDR3 is made up of 13 amino acids. Germline CDR1 reads SGHNT; CDR2 reads YYREEE (reference sequence). V gave up 4 bases and J gave up 9 bases, with 17 bases separating them. The CDR3 sequence is CASSQDTGSAQYF. CDR3 DNA: TGTGCCAGCAGCCAAGATACCGGGAGCGCGCAGTACTTC.

Concerning this clone: Sequence at one end of the junction differs from germline and may be a read error. The chain links TRBV7-7 to TRBJ2-3, with 7 bases fitting TRBD2. Germline V CDR1 and CDR2: SSHAT, FNYEAQ (reference sequence). This CDR3 region has 15 residues. CDR3 in amino acids: CASSPGTTAMRTQYF. The CDR3 DNA reads as TGTGCTAGCAGCCCTGGGACTACAGCGATGAGGACGCAGTATTTT.

This clone turned up a few times. V is TRBV6-1 and J is TRBJ1-1, with D perhaps TRBD1 (6 bases). The V end was cut by 6 bases, the J end by 0 bases, with 11 bases between. This CDR3 is 14 amino acids long. Looked up from germline, CDR1 is MNHNS and CDR2 is SASEGT. The chain's CDR3 is CASRTGKMNTEAFF. In DNA form, the CDR3 reads TGTGCCAGCAGGACAGGCAAAATGAACACTGAAGCTTTCTTT.

The sample holds one count of this clone. This rearrangement joins TRBV30 to TRBJ2-7, with 9 bases aligning to TRBD1. This CDR3 has 13 amino acids. With 2 bases clipped from V and 12 bases from J, the junction kept 11 bases outside the gene matches. Germline CDR1 is GTSNPN and CDR2 is SVGIG (reference sequence). The CDR3 loop is CAWSPNRGRRLYF. The DNA of the CDR3 is TGTGCCTGGAGTCCAAACAGGGGGCGCAGGCTGTACTTC.

The chain is built from TRBV9 and TRBJ2-1; TRBD2 matches 7 bases. Per the germline V gene, CDR1 is SGDLS and CDR2 is YYNGEE. Germline trimming cut 4 bases from V and 3 bases from J; bases unmatched to any gene: 13. The length of the CDR3 is 17 residues. The CDR3: CASSFRASGNIYNEQFF. CDR3 coding DNA: TGTGCCAGCAGCTTCCGGGCTAGCGGAAACATCTACAATGAGCAGTTCTTC.

This chain uses TRBV6-1 with TRBJ1-2; D is unresolved. Trimming shortened V by 1 base and J by 4 bases, and 10 bases separated the two germline ends. The germline CDR1 and CDR2 sequences are MNHNS and SASEGT. CDR3 size: 14 residues. The CDR3 sequence: CASSEGASRYGYTF. CDR3 DNA sequence: TGTGCCAGCAGTGAAGGGGCCTCCCGCTATGGCTACACCTTC.

This clone was recorded once. This rearrangement joins TRBV27 to TRBJ2-1; D remains unclear. The CDR3 length is 14 residues. Germline CDR1 and CDR2: MNHEY and SMNVEV (reference sequence). Between the trimmed V and J ends, which lost 4 bases and 2 bases, there was a span of 9 bases. CDR3 in DNA: TGTGCCAGCAGTTACGGACGGACCTACAATGAGCAGTTCTTC. It specifies CASSYGRTYNEQFF.

The genes are TRBV30 and TRBJ2-7, with D hard to call. Looked up from germline, CDR1 is GTSNPN and CDR2 is SVGIG (reference sequence). Trimming took off 4 bases at V and 0 bases at J, with 4 bases between the two ends. This CDR3 is built from 11 residues. DNA for the CDR3: TGTGCCTGGACAGGCTCCTACGAGCAGTACTTC. Its translation is CAWTGSYEQYF.

This chain links TRBV10-1 with TRBJ1-1; D gene uncertain. Germline V gene data show CDR1 as WNHNN and CDR2 as SYGVQD (reference sequence). Trimming took off 8 bases at V and 0 bases at J, with 16 bases between the two ends. CDR3 length: 15 residues. The CDR3 region is CASPVCVEMNTEAFF. The CDR3 nucleotides are TGCGCCAGCCCCGTTTGCGTGGAGATGAACACTGAAGCTTTCTTT.

The chain recombines TRBV19 with TRBJ2-7; perhaps TRBD1 as D (5 bases). The CDR3 covers 14 residues. The V gene lost 5 bases and the J gene lost 1 base, with 12 bases spanning the gap. Germline V gene data show CDR1 as LNHDA and CDR2 as SQIVND (reference sequence). CDR3 sequence reads: CASSASGASYEQYF. CDR3 DNA: TGTGCCAGTAGTGCTTCTGGGGCTTCCTACGAGCAGTACTTC.

The chain carries TRBV6-1 and TRBJ2-5; no definite D call. Germline CDR1 MNHNS, CDR2 SASEGT. The CDR3 is 13 amino acids. Trimming shortened V by 9 bases and J by 5 bases, and 16 bases separated the two germline ends. CDR3 sequence reads: CASLDQVRETQYF. The CDR3 coding sequence is TGTGCCAGTCTGGACCAAGTGAGGGAGACCCAGTACTTC.

The rearrangement joins TRBV5-4 to TRBJ1-2; D gene uncertain. The V gene lost 4 bases and the J gene lost 4 bases, with 11 bases spanning the gap. Germline-derived CDR1 and CDR2 are SGHNT and YYREEE (reference sequence). The CDR3 totals 13 residues. CDR3 region: CASSIPTVYGYTF. The CDR3 DNA reads as TGTGCCAGCAGCATCCCGACCGTCTATGGCTACACCTTC.

The CDR3 sequence is CASSYESYAFF. The CDR3 DNA follows: TGTGCCAGCAGTTACGAATCATACGCTTTCTTT. The genes are TRBV6-6 and TRBJ1-1; D call uncertain. The CDR3 length is 11 residues. Germline values: CDR1 MNHNY, CDR2 SVGAGI (reference sequence). Trimming pared 2 bases from V and 11 bases from J, leaving 9 bases between.

A note on this clone: Only one base separates this from a far larger clonotype, so it likely reflects a read error. V usage is TRBV7-3 and J usage is TRBJ2-7; D gene ambiguous. The ends were cut back, 4 bases at V and 3 bases at J, with 7 bases in the middle. Germline V gives CDR1 SGHTA, CDR2 FQGTGA. This CDR3 comprises 12 residues. The CDR3 DNA reads as TGTGCCAGCAGCTCCAACTACTACGAGCAGTACTTC. Translated: CASSSNYYEQYF.

The chain carries TRBV6-4 and TRBJ2-1; TRBD2 agrees at 15 bases. The V and J ends lost 5 bases and 7 bases, in that order; junction bases with no gene match: 3. Germline V gene lookup returns CDR1 MRHNA and CDR2 SNTAGT. The CDR3 consists of 15 residues. CDR3 nucleotides: TGTGCCAGCAGTCGGACTAGCGGGAGGGGGAATGAGCAGTTCTTC. Its protein is CASSRTSGRGNEQFF.

CDR3 region: CAWSVNGHEQFF. The CDR3 bases are TGTGCCTGGAGTGTTAACGGCCATGAGCAGTTCTTC. This chain uses TRBV30 with TRBJ2-1; D not resolved. This CDR3 is 12 amino acids long. V was trimmed by 0 bases and J by 8 bases, leaving 8 bases between them. Germline V CDR1 and CDR2: GTSNPN, SVGIG (reference sequence).

The chain joins TRBV7-3 to TRBJ2-1; 10 nucleotides align to TRBD2. The V and J ends lost 3 bases and 5 bases, in that order; junction bases with no gene match: 4. The CDR3 contains 15 residues. CDR1 and CDR2 from the germline V gene are SGHTA and FQGTGA. The CDR3 sequence is CASSFASGRNNEQFF. The CDR3 DNA is TGTGCCAGCAGCTTTGCTAGCGGGAGAAACAATGAGCAGTTCTTC.

In nucleotides, the CDR3 is TGTGCCAGCAGTTACATGCGGGAGGGCCGGGAGACCCAGTACTTC. It translates to CASSYMREGRETQYF. J is TRBJ2-5 and V is TRBV6-5; 9 bases are shared with TRBD2. The V and J ends lost 2 bases and 5 bases, in that order; junction bases with no gene match: 6. Germline V gene sequence: CDR1 MNHEY, CDR2 SVGAGI. There are 15 residues in the CDR3.

This sequence joins TRBV5-6 and TRBJ2-5; 14 bases fit TRBD2. The germline V gene encodes CDR1 SGHDT and CDR2 YYEEEE. J gave up 9 bases and V 4 bases, and 2 bases lay outside the gene matches. There are 13 residues in the CDR3. CDR3 in amino acids: CASSKTSGGAQYF. The CDR3 DNA sequence: TGTGCCAGCAGCAAGACTAGCGGGGGGGCCCAGTACTTC.

The chain is built from TRBV4-1 and TRBJ2-2; D is unresolved. CDR1 is MGHRA, CDR2 YSYEKL, per germline. Trimming removed 0 bases from V and 5 bases from J, with 13 bases in between. The CDR3 covers 16 residues. The CDR3 DNA reads TGCGCCAGCAGCCAAGAATCTCTTCCATTGACCGGGGAGCTGTTTTTT. Its translation is CASSQESLPLTGELFF.

This chain uses TRBV11-2 with TRBJ1-1; TRBD1 matches at 7 bases. The CDR3 has 14 residues. With V trimmed by 6 bases and J by 1 base, 5 bases remained unmatched. CDR1 is SGHAT, CDR2 FQNNGV, per germline. CDR3: CASSSDRENTEAFF. The CDR3 nucleotides are TGTGCCAGCAGTTCAGACAGGGAGAACACTGAAGCTTTCTTT.

The chain carries TRBV4-2 and TRBJ2-1; the D gene is possibly TRBD1 (6 bases). Between the trimmed V and J ends, which lost 4 bases and 0 bases, there was a span of 13 bases. The CDR3 is made up of 16 amino acids. The germline V gene has CDR1 LGHNA and CDR2 YNFKEQ. Here the CDR3 DNA reads TGTGCCAGCAGCCCGGGACATGAGAGCTCCTACAATGAGCAGTTCTTC. Protein product: CASSPGHESSYNEQFF.